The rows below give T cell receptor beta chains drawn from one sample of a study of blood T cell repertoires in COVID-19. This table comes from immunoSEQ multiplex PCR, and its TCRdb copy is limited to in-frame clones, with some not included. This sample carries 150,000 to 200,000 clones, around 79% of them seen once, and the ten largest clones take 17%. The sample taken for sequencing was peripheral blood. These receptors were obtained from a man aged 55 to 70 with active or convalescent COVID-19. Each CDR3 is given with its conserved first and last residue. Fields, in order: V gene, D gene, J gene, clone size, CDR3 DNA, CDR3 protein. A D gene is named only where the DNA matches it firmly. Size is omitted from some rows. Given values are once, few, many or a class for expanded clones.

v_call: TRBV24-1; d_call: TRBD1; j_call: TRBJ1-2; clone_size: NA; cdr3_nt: TGTGCCACCAGTGATAGGGACAGGCCCTCTTATGGCTACACCTTC; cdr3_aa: CATSDRDRPSYGYTF
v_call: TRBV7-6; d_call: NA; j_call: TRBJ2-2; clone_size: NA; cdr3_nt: TGTGCCAGCAGCCTTCGCACGGCGGGAAACACCGGGGAGCTGTTTTTT; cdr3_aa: CASSLRTAGNTGELFF
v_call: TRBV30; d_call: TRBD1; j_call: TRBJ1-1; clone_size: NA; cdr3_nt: TGTGCCTGGAGTGTTCGGACAGGGAGGGTTGGGGCTTTCTTT; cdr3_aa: CAWSVRTGRVGAFF
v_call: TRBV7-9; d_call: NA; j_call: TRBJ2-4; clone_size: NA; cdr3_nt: TGTGCCAGCAGCTTCCCCCGCCGACTAGGGAACATTCAGTACTTC; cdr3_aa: CASSFPRRLGNIQYF
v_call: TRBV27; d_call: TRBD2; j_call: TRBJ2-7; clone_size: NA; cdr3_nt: TGTGCCAGCAGTTCTAAGGGCCTAGCGGGAGCGAGGCAGTACTTC; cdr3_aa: CASSSKGLAGARQYF
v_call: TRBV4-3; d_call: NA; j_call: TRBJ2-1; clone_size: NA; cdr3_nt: TGCGCCAGCAGCCAAGATCTACTCCTGCACTCCTACAATGAGCAGTTCTTC; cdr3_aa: CASSQDLLLHSYNEQFF
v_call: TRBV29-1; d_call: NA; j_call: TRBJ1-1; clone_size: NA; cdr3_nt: TGCAGCGTTGTTGTAGGGGGAACTGAAGCTTTCTTT; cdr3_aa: CSVVVGGTEAFF
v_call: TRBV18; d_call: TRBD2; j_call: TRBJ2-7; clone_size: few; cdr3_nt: TGTGCCAGCGCCGGGACTAGCGTCTACGAGCAGTACTTC; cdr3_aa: CASAGTSVYEQYF
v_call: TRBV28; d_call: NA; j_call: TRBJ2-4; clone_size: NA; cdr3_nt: TGTGCCAGCAGCCTCGGGGGAATGGTAGCCAAAAACATTCAGTACTTC; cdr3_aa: CASSLGGMVAKNIQYF
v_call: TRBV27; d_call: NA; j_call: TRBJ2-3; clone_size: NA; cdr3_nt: TGTGCCAGCAGTTTATGGGCAGGGGGGATACGTGGTAGGACAGATACGCAGTATTTT; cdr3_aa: CASSLWAGGIRGRTDTQYF
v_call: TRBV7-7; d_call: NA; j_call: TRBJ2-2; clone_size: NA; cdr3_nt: TGTGCCAGCAGCTTAGTACCGGGAGACGGGGCCGGGGAGCTGTTTTTT; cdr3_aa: CASSLVPGDGAGELFF
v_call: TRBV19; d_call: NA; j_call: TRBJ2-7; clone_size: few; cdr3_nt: TGTGCCAGTAGTTTCGGACTCAACTCCTACGAGCAGTACTTC; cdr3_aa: CASSFGLNSYEQYF
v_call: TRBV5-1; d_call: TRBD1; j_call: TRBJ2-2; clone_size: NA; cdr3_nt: TGCGCCAGCAGACAGGGGCCGAACACCGGGGAGCTGTTTTTT; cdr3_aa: CASRQGPNTGELFF
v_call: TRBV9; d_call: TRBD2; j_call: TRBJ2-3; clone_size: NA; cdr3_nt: TGTGCCAGCAGCGTCGGGCTAGCGGTTCACACAGATACGCAGTATTTT; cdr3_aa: CASSVGLAVHTDTQYF
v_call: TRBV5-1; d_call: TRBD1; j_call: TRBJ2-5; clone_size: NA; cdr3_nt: TGCGCCAGCAGTTCCGGGACAGGGAGCCAGACCCAGTACTTC; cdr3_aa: CASSSGTGSQTQYF
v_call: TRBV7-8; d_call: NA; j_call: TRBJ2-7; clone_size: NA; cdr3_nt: TGTGCCAGCAGCTTAGTACAGGGCAGCTACGAGCAGTACTTC; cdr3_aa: CASSLVQGSYEQYF
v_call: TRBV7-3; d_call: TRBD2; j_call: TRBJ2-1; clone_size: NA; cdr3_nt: TGTGCCAGCACCCCGGGGGGAGCGGGGGAAAATGAGCAGTTCTTC; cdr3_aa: CASTPGGAGENEQFF
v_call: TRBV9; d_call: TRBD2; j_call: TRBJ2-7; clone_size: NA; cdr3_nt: TGTGCCAGCAGCGTAGCGGGGACTAGCGGCTACGAGCAGTACTTC; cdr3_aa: CASSVAGTSGYEQYF
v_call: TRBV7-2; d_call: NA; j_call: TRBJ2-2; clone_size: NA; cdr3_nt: TGTGCCAGCAGCTTAGGAGGAGTCCAAGGACTTGGCGGGGAGCTGTTTTTT; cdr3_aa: CASSLGGVQGLGGELFF
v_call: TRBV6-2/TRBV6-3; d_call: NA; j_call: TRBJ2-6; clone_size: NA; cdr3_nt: TGTGCCAGCAGTTACACTGCCGCTGACTGGGCCAACGTCCTGACTTTC; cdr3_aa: CASSYTAADWANVLTF
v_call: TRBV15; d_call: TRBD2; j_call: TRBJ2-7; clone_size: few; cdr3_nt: TGTGCCACCAGCAGAGGGGGCCTCAGAGGCGGGAGTGGCGAGCAGTACTTC; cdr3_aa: CATSRGGLRGGSGEQYF
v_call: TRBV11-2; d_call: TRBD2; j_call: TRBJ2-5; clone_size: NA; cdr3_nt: TGTGCCAGCAGCCAATTAGGGGTTACTAGCGGGAGGTTCCAAGAGACCCAGTACTTC; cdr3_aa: CASSQLGVTSGRFQETQYF
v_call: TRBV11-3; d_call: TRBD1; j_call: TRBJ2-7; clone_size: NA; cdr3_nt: TGTGCCAGCAGCTTGGGGACAGGGTCCGAGCAGTACTTC; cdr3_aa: CASSLGTGSEQYF
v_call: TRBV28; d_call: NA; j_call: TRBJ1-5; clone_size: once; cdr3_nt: TGTGCCAGCAGTAGGCACGGGGATAGTCAGCCCCAGCATTTT; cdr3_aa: CASSRHGDSQPQHF
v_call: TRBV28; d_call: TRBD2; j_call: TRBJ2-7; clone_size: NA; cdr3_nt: TGTGCCAGCAGAATCTCTAGCGGGAGGGCAGGCGAGCAGTACTTC; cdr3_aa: CASRISSGRAGEQYF
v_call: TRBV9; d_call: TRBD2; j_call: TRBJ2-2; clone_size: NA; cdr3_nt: TGTGCCAGCAGCCCTAGGACTAGCGGGAGCGGGGAGCTGTTTTTT; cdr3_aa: CASSPRTSGSGELFF
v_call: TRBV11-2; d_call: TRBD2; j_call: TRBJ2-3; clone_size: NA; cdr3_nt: TGTGCCAGCAGTAGGACGGGAGGGTTAATAAATACGCAGTATTTT; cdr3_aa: CASSRTGGLINTQYF
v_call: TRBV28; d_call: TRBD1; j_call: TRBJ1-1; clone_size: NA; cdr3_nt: TGTGCCAGCAGTTTGACAGGGTACGACACTGAAGCTTTCTTT; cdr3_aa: CASSLTGYDTEAFF
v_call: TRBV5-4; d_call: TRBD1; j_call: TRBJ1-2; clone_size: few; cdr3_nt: TGTGCCAGCAGCTATGGGACAGGGGGCTATGGCTACACCTTC; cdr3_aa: CASSYGTGGYGYTF
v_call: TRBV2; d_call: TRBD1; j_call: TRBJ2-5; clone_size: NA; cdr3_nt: TGTGCCAGCAGGTGGGACAGTCCCCCCCAGTACTTC; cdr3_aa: CASRWDSPPQYF
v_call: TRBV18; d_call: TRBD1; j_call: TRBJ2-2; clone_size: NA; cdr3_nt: TGTGCCAGCTCACGAATCGGGCAGGGGGCGAAAGGCACCGGGGAGCTGTTTTTT; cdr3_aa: CASSRIGQGAKGTGELFF
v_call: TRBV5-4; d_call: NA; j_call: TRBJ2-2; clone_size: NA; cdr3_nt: TGTGCCAGTGGAGTTGACACCGGGGAGCTGTTTTTT; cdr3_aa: CASGVDTGELFF
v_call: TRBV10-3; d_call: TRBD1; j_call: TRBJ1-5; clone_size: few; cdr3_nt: TGTGCCATCAGGGGGACAGGGAAAGGTCAGCCCCAGCATTTT; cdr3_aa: CAIRGTGKGQPQHF
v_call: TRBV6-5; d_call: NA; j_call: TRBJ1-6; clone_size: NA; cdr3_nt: TGTGCCAGCAGTTACTCGACACGTGCGGGTTCACCCCTCCACTTT; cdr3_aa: CASSYSTRAGSPLHF
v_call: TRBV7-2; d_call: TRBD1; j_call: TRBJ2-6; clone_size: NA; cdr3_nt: TGTGCCAGCAGCTTATTGCCCGGACAGGTTGTCCCTGGGGCCAACGTCCTGACTTTC; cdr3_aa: CASSLLPGQVVPGANVLTF
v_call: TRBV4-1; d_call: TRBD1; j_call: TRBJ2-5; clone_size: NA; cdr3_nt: TGCGCCAGCAGTCTAGGGACAGGGGGACAAGAGACCCAGTACTTC; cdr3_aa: CASSLGTGGQETQYF
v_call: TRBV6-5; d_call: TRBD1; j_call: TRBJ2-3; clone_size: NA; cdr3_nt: TGTGCCAGCAGTTACTCTAGGACAGGGCGGGGAGATACGCAGTATTTT; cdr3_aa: CASSYSRTGRGDTQYF
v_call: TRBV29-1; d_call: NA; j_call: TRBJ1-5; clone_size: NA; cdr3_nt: TGCAGCGTTGTCGAGGGTAGCTTGGGAAATCAGCCCCAGCATTTT; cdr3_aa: CSVVEGSLGNQPQHF
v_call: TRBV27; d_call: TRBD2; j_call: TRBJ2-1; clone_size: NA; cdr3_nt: TGTGCCAGCAGTCCCCGACTAGCGGGGTACAATGAGCAGTTCTTC; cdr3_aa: CASSPRLAGYNEQFF
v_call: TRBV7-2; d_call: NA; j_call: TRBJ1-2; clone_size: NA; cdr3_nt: TGTGCCAGCAGCCCGGAGGGGGGGAGTCTGTCTTCTGGCTACACCTTC; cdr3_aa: CASSPEGGSLSSGYTF
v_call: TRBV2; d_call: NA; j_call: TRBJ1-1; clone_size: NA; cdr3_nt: TGTGCCAGCAGTGGAAGTGGGCGAGAAGCTTTCTTT; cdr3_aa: CASSGSGREAFF
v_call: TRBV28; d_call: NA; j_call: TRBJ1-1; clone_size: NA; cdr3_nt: TGTGCCAGCAGTCCCCGGGGGGGCTATACTGAAGCTTTCTTT; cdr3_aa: CASSPRGGYTEAFF
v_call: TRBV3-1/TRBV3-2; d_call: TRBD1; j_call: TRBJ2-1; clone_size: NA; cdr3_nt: TGTGCCAGCAGCCGCCTGGGACAGGGGAAGGATGAGCAGTTCTTC; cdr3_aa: CASSRLGQGKDEQFF
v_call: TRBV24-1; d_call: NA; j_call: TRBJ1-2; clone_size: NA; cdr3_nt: TGTGCCACCAGTGACCCCCACACCAACTATGGCTACACCTTC; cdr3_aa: CATSDPHTNYGYTF
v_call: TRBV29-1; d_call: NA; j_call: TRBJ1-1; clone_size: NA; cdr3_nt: TGCAGCGTTGAACGGGCCCGGGGCACTGAAGCTTTCTTT; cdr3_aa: CSVERARGTEAFF
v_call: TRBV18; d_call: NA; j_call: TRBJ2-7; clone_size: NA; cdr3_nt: TGTGCCAGCGCAACAGGATACCTGGGGGAGCAGTACTTC; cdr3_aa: CASATGYLGEQYF
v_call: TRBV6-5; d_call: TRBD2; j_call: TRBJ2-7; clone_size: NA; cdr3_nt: TGTGCCAGCAGTACTACTAGCGGGAGCCCTAGCGAGCAGTACTTC; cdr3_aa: CASSTTSGSPSEQYF
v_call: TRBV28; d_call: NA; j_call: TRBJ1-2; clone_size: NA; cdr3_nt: TGTGCCAGCAGCCAGACAGTTACTAACTATGGCTACACCTTC; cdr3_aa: CASSQTVTNYGYTF
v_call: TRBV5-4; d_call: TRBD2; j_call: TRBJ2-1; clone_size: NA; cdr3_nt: TGTGCCAGCAGCCTCCTTAGCGGGAGGAGTAATGAGCAGTTCTTC; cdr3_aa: CASSLLSGRSNEQFF
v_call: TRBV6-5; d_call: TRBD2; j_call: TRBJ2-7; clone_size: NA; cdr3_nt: TGTGCCAGCAGTTACGGGATAGCGGGAGGGTCCGAGCAGTACTTC; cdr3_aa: CASSYGIAGGSEQYF
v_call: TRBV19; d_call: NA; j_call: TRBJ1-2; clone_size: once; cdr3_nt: TGTGCCAGTAGTATCCCGGCAGGGTTTGGCTACACCTTC; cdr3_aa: CASSIPAGFGYTF
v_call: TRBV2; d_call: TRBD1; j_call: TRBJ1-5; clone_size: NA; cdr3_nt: TGTGCCAGCAGTGAAAACGGGCAGGGGGATCAGCCCCAGCATTTT; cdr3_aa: CASSENGQGDQPQHF
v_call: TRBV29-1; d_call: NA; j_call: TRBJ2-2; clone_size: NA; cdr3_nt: TGCAGCGTTGCTCGGGGCACCGGGGAGCTGTTTTTT; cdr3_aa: CSVARGTGELFF
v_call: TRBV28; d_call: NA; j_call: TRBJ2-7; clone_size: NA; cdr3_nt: TGTGCCAGCAGGTTGGGGGGTCCATCCCCCTACGAGCAGTACTTC; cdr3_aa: CASRLGGPSPYEQYF
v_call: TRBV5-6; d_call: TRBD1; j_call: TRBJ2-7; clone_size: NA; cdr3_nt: TGTGCCACTTCCCGACACAGGGGAGCTAGGTACGAGCAGTACTTC; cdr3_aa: CATSRHRGARYEQYF
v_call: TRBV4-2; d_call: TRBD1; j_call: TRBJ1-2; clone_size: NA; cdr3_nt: TGTGCCAGCAGCCAGGGACAGAACTATGGCTACACCTTC; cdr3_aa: CASSQGQNYGYTF
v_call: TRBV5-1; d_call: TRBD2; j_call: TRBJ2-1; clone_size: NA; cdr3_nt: TGCGCCAGCAGCTTGGACACTAGCGCCTACAATGAGCAGTTCTTC; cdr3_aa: CASSLDTSAYNEQFF
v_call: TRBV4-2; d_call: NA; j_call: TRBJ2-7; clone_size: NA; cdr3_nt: TGTGCCAGCAGCCAAGACTGGGAGACTCCCATCTACGAGCAGTACTTC; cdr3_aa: CASSQDWETPIYEQYF
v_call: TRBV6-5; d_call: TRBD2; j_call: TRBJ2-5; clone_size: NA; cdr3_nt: TGTGCCAGCCACTTAGCGGGTGGAGAGACCCAGTACTTC; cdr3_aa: CASHLAGGETQYF
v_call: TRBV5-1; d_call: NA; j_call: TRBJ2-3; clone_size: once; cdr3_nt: TGCGCCAGCAGCGTCGACGGACGGGGGAGCACAGATACGCAGTATTTT; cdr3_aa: CASSVDGRGSTDTQYF